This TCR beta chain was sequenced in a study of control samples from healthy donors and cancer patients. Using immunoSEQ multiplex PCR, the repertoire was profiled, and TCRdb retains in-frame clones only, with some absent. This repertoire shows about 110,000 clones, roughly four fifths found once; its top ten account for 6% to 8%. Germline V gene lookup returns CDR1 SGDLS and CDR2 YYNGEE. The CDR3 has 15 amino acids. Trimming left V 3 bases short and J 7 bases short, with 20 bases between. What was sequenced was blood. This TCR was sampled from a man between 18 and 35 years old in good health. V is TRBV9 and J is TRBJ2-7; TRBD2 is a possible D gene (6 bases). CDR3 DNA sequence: TGTGCCAGCAGCGAGGAGGGGTCGTTCCTCGAAGAGCAGTACTTC. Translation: CASSEEGSFLEEQYF.